The 8 T cell receptor beta chains in this list originate from one sample, sequenced in a study of identical twins. TCRdb itself ran the 5' RACE reads through MiXCR, one entry per CDR3 protein. The repertoire holds 500,000 to 550,000 distinct CDR3 sequences, with 20% to 25% as singletons. Separately, the same data were catalogued under a study of T cells expressing NK-cell markers.

The specimen sequenced was CD4+ T cells sorted from blood. These receptors originate from a woman aged 18-35 years in good health.

This clonotype was seen ten or more times. The chain is built from TRBV7-9 and TRBJ2-2; 10 bases are shared with TRBD2. This CDR3 is 16 amino acids long. V lost 3 bases and J lost 5; bases outside the gene matches: 6. In germline, CDR1 is SEHNR, CDR2 FQNEAQ (reference sequence). The CDR3 DNA follows: TGTGCCAGCAGCTTGGCCCTAGCGGGAGCAACCGGGGAGCTGTTTTTT. Translating it yields CASSLALAGATGELFF.

This clonotype was observed at least ten times. V usage is TRBV12-3 or TRBV12-4 and J usage is TRBJ2-1; the D gene is possibly TRBD2 (5 bases). The V and J ends lost 3 bases and 7 bases respectively, with 7 bases between them. The CDR3 has 12 amino acids. The CDR3 is CASSFLANEQFF. The CDR3 nucleotides are TGTGCCAGCAGTTTCCTAGCTAATGAGCAGTTCTTC.

V gene TRBV6-1 combines with J gene TRBJ2-1; D ambiguous. V was clipped by 1 base and J by 4 bases, with 11 bases between them. Germline V gene lookup returns CDR1 MNHNS and CDR2 SASEGT. This CDR3 is 15 amino acids long. CDR3 DNA sequence: TGTGCCAGCAGTGAAGGACTGCCGATATACAATGAGCAGTTCTTC. Its protein product is CASSEGLPIYNEQFF.

The sample holds a few counts of this clonotype. This chain connects TRBV7-2 to TRBJ1-1; D is perhaps TRBD1 (5 bases). The CDR3 runs to 16 residues. Trimming removed 0 bases from V and 0 bases from J, with 11 bases in between. CDR1 SGHTA and CDR2 FQGNSA come from the germline V gene. CDR3 sequence (DNA): TGTGCCAGCAGCTTAGCCCAGGGAGTGATGAACACTGAAGCTTTCTTT. Translated: CASSLAQGVMNTEAFF. Full variable domain (missing parts from reference TRBV7-2 and TRBJ1-1): GAGVSQSPSNKVTEKGKDVELRCDPISGHTALYWYRQSLGQGLEFLIYFQGNSAPDKSGLPSDRFSAERTGGSVSTLTIQRTQQEDSAVYLCASSLAQGVMNTEAFFGQGTRLTVV.

This chain uses TRBV10-2 with TRBJ2-7, with 9 bases matching TRBD2. The CDR3 is 16 residues long. CDR1 is WSHSY and CDR2 is SAAADI in the germline V gene. V dropped 8 bases and J dropped 6; count of bases not matched to a gene: 17. The CDR3 spells CASGTYSGGGSVEQYF. The DNA of the CDR3 is TGCGCCAGCGGTACTTATAGCGGGGGAGGCTCCGTCGAGCAGTACTTC.

CDR3 sequence reads: CATQWVGPEQFF. The DNA of the CDR3 is TGTGCCACCCAGTGGGTTGGCCCAGAGCAGTTCTTC. The chain combines TRBV2 with TRBJ2-1; no reliable D call. This CDR3 is built from 12 residues. Germline assignment: CDR1 SNHLY and CDR2 FYNNEI. V was shortened by 10 bases and J by 10 bases, with 17 bases between the two germline ends.

CDR3 region: CASSRGLAGVSYEQYF. The CDR3 DNA reads as TGTGCCAGCAGCAGGGGACTAGCGGGAGTCTCTTACGAGCAGTACTTC. The chain carries TRBV3-1 and TRBJ2-7; 14 bases are a match to TRBD2. Losses at the gene ends were 5 bases for V and 4 bases for J; bases not matched to a gene: 7. CDR1 is LGHDT, CDR2 YNNKEL, per germline (reference sequence). CDR3 length equals 16 residues.

CDR3 region: CSASAGANTGELFF. The DNA for the CDR3 is TGCAGTGCTAGCGCCGGAGCGAACACCGGGGAGCTGTTTTTT. The chain is built from TRBV20-1 and TRBJ2-2; the D is unclear. The CDR3 runs to 14 residues. The V and J ends lost 3 bases and 0 bases respectively, with 8 bases between them. The germline gives CDR1 DFQATT, CDR2 SNEGSKA (reference sequence).